A selection of T cell receptor beta chains follows, all from one sample in a study of shared clonotypes between healthy human individuals. Sequencing was performed with immunoSEQ multiplex PCR; in TCRdb, only in-frame clones are kept and a portion is missing. The top ten clones hold 0.13% of a sample with roughly 2 million clones, around 95% of them seen once. The specimen sequenced was naive CD4+ T cells sorted from blood. The receptor set was obtained from a man younger than 35 in good health. CDR3s include the opening cysteine and the closing phenylalanine or tryptophan. The D gene is left open where the match is weak. Size is omitted from some rows. Given values are once, few, many or a class for expanded clones.

j_call: TRBJ2-3; v_call: TRBV30; d_call: -; clone_size: -; cdr3_nt: TGTGCCTGGTCTTTAGGGATGGATACGCAGTATTTT; cdr3_aa: CAWSLGMDTQYF
j_call: TRBJ1-6; v_call: TRBV6-6; d_call: TRBD1; clone_size: -; cdr3_nt: TGTGCCAGCAGTTTTAGGGGGCTAGGTAATTCACCCCTCCACTTT; cdr3_aa: CASSFRGLGNSPLHF
j_call: TRBJ1-3; v_call: TRBV19; d_call: -; clone_size: -; cdr3_nt: TGTGCCAGTAGTCTCCCCGCGAGGGGAAACACCATATATTTT; cdr3_aa: CASSLPARGNTIYF
j_call: TRBJ2-2; v_call: TRBV6-1; d_call: -; clone_size: -; cdr3_nt: TGTGCCAGCAGGGTAGAGAGCACCGGGGAGCTGTTTTTT; cdr3_aa: CASRVESTGELFF
j_call: TRBJ1-6; v_call: TRBV19; d_call: -; clone_size: -; cdr3_nt: TGTGCCAGTAGTACCCGGGACACCAATTCACCCCTCCACTTT; cdr3_aa: CASSTRDTNSPLHF
j_call: TRBJ1-2; v_call: TRBV5-8; d_call: -; clone_size: -; cdr3_nt: TGTGCGACCAGCATCTTCCCGGGGAATAACTATGGCTACACCTTC; cdr3_aa: CATSIFPGNNYGYTF
j_call: TRBJ1-1; v_call: TRBV11-2; d_call: TRBD1; clone_size: -; cdr3_nt: TGTGCCAGCAGCTCGACAGGGGGCATGAACACTGAAGCTTTCTTT; cdr3_aa: CASSSTGGMNTEAFF
j_call: TRBJ2-7; v_call: TRBV10-3; d_call: -; clone_size: once; cdr3_nt: TGTGCCATCACTGACGGCCAGAACGAGCAGTACTTC; cdr3_aa: CAITDGQNEQYF
j_call: TRBJ1-5; v_call: TRBV18; d_call: -; clone_size: -; cdr3_nt: TGTGCCAGCTCACCAAATCGAGAGGGAAACAATCAGCCCCAGCATTTT; cdr3_aa: CASSPNREGNNQPQHF
j_call: TRBJ2-7; v_call: TRBV19; d_call: TRBD1; clone_size: -; cdr3_nt: TGTGCCAGTAGTAACCGGGACAGAGCCTCTAAGCAGTACTTC; cdr3_aa: CASSNRDRASKQYF
j_call: TRBJ2-2; v_call: TRBV4-1; d_call: -; clone_size: -; cdr3_nt: TGCGCCAGCCGACGGACGAACACCGGGGAGCTGTTTTTT; cdr3_aa: CASRRTNTGELFF
j_call: TRBJ2-2; v_call: TRBV28; d_call: -; clone_size: -; cdr3_nt: TGTGCCAGCAGCACCTCGGGCAAGAACACCGGGGAGCTGTTTTTT; cdr3_aa: CASSTSGKNTGELFF
j_call: TRBJ2-1; v_call: TRBV18; d_call: TRBD1; clone_size: -; cdr3_nt: TGTGCCAGCTCACCACCAGGGGGCAGGGATGAGCAGTTCTTC; cdr3_aa: CASSPPGGRDEQFF
j_call: TRBJ2-5; v_call: TRBV5-1; d_call: -; clone_size: -; cdr3_nt: TGCGCCAGCAGCTCCCGTGCTGACCACCAAGGGACCCAGTACTTC; cdr3_aa: CASSSRADHQGTQYF
j_call: TRBJ2-2; v_call: TRBV6-1; d_call: TRBD1; clone_size: -; cdr3_nt: TGTGCCAGCAGTGAAGTCCTGGGACAGGGGGCGAACACCGGGGAGCTGTTTTTT; cdr3_aa: CASSEVLGQGANTGELFF
j_call: TRBJ2-4; v_call: TRBV29-1; d_call: TRBD1; clone_size: -; cdr3_nt: TGCAGCGCACAGGGGGCCGTGGGAAACATTCAGTACTTC; cdr3_aa: CSAQGAVGNIQYF
j_call: TRBJ2-7; v_call: TRBV4-1; d_call: TRBD2; clone_size: -; cdr3_nt: TGCGCCAGCAGCCAAGGAGTAGCGGGCACCTACGAGCAGTACTTC; cdr3_aa: CASSQGVAGTYEQYF
j_call: TRBJ1-2; v_call: TRBV4-1; d_call: -; clone_size: -; cdr3_nt: TGCGCCAGCAGCCAAGAGCACAGCTTTAACTATGGCTACACCTTC; cdr3_aa: CASSQEHSFNYGYTF
j_call: TRBJ1-1; v_call: TRBV30; d_call: -; clone_size: few; cdr3_nt: TGTGCCTGGAGTGTGGGGGGATCCGAAGCTTTCTTT; cdr3_aa: CAWSVGGSEAFF
j_call: TRBJ2-2; v_call: TRBV6-5; d_call: -; clone_size: -; cdr3_nt: TGTGCCAGCAGTTACGGCACCTACAACACCGGGGAGCTGTTTTTT; cdr3_aa: CASSYGTYNTGELFF
j_call: TRBJ1-1; v_call: TRBV7-6; d_call: -; clone_size: -; cdr3_nt: TGTGCCAGCAGCTTAGAGGGGGGGTACACTGAAGCTTTCTTT; cdr3_aa: CASSLEGGYTEAFF
j_call: TRBJ1-4; v_call: TRBV5-1; d_call: -; clone_size: once; cdr3_nt: TGCGCCAGCAGCTTGGAAGGGACTACAACTAATGAAAAACTGTTTTTT; cdr3_aa: CASSLEGTTTNEKLFF
j_call: TRBJ2-7; v_call: TRBV18; d_call: -; clone_size: -; cdr3_nt: TGTGCCAGCTCACCACCCCTCCCAGGGGAGGTCGAGCAGTACTTC; cdr3_aa: CASSPPLPGEVEQYF
j_call: TRBJ1-1; v_call: TRBV28; d_call: -; clone_size: -; cdr3_nt: TGTGCCAGCAGTTGGGGGGGCAGGAACACTGAAGCTTTCTTT; cdr3_aa: CASSWGGRNTEAFF
j_call: TRBJ1-5; v_call: TRBV28; d_call: -; clone_size: -; cdr3_nt: TGTGCCAGCAGTTTGGGGACTTATAGCAATCAGCCCCAGCATTTT; cdr3_aa: CASSLGTYSNQPQHF
j_call: TRBJ2-7; v_call: TRBV18; d_call: TRBD2; clone_size: -; cdr3_nt: TGTGCCAGCTCACCTGGACTAGCGGGAGTTGGAGAGCAGTACTTC; cdr3_aa: CASSPGLAGVGEQYF
j_call: TRBJ1-3; v_call: TRBV6-1; d_call: -; clone_size: -; cdr3_nt: TGTGCCAGCACCCGCGACCCGGGAAACACCATATATTTT; cdr3_aa: CASTRDPGNTIYF
j_call: TRBJ2-7; v_call: TRBV7-2; d_call: -; clone_size: -; cdr3_nt: TGTGCCAGCAGCTCGGAGGGGGGGCTAACCGAGCAGTACTTC; cdr3_aa: CASSSEGGLTEQYF
j_call: TRBJ1-2; v_call: TRBV18; d_call: TRBD1; clone_size: -; cdr3_nt: TGTGCCAGCTCACCACCGGCGGCAGGGGGTCCCTATGGCTACACCTTC; cdr3_aa: CASSPPAAGGPYGYTF
j_call: TRBJ1-6; v_call: TRBV19; d_call: -; clone_size: -; cdr3_nt: TGTGCCAGTCAGGACCCGAATTCACCCCTCCACTTT; cdr3_aa: CASQDPNSPLHF
j_call: TRBJ2-1; v_call: TRBV7-2; d_call: TRBD1; clone_size: -; cdr3_nt: TGTGCCAGCAGCTTCCCGGGACAGGGGAACAATGAGCAGTTCTTC; cdr3_aa: CASSFPGQGNNEQFF
j_call: TRBJ2-2; v_call: TRBV5-1; d_call: TRBD2; clone_size: -; cdr3_nt: TGCGCCAGCAGCTTGCAAAGCGGGAGCGGCACCGGGGAGCTGTTTTTT; cdr3_aa: CASSLQSGSGTGELFF
j_call: TRBJ1-3; v_call: TRBV25-1; d_call: -; clone_size: -; cdr3_nt: TGTGCCAGCAGTGACAGGAACTCTGGAAACACCATATATTTT; cdr3_aa: CASSDRNSGNTIYF
j_call: TRBJ2-2; v_call: TRBV6-6; d_call: TRBD1; clone_size: -; cdr3_nt: TGTGCCAGCAGTCAGGGACAGGGTAATTCCGGGGAGCTGTTTTTT; cdr3_aa: CASSQGQGNSGELFF
j_call: TRBJ2-7; v_call: TRBV25-1; d_call: -; clone_size: -; cdr3_nt: TGTGCCAGCAGTCCCCAGGGGTTCTCCTACGAGCAGTACTTC; cdr3_aa: CASSPQGFSYEQYF
j_call: TRBJ2-2; v_call: TRBV19; d_call: TRBD1; clone_size: -; cdr3_nt: TGTGCCAGTAGTACCCGGGACAGGGGGAGGAACACCGGGGAGCTGTTTTTT; cdr3_aa: CASSTRDRGRNTGELFF
j_call: TRBJ2-7; v_call: TRBV6-5; d_call: -; clone_size: -; cdr3_nt: TGTGCCAGCAGTGCCACAGGTTTCCCCTACGAGCAGTACTTC; cdr3_aa: CASSATGFPYEQYF
j_call: TRBJ2-5; v_call: TRBV6-6; d_call: TRBD2; clone_size: -; cdr3_nt: TGTGCCAGCGCAGCGGGGGTTCAAGAGACCCAGTACTTC; cdr3_aa: CASAAGVQETQYF
j_call: TRBJ1-6; v_call: TRBV2; d_call: -; clone_size: -; cdr3_nt: TGTGCCAGCAGTAACCAAGCTTCTTCACCCCTCCACTTT; cdr3_aa: CASSNQASSPLHF
j_call: TRBJ2-3; v_call: TRBV6-6; d_call: TRBD2; clone_size: -; cdr3_nt: TGTGCCAGCAGTTACTGGGCGGGAGTGGGAGATACGCAGTATTTT; cdr3_aa: CASSYWAGVGDTQYF
j_call: TRBJ1-5; v_call: TRBV2; d_call: -; clone_size: -; cdr3_nt: TGTGCCAGCAGAGAAGGGACGGGGGCAGGAGATCAGCCCCAGCATTTT; cdr3_aa: CASREGTGAGDQPQHF
j_call: TRBJ1-2; v_call: TRBV6-5; d_call: -; clone_size: -; cdr3_nt: TGTGCCAGCACCGACATTGGGGGCTACACCTTC; cdr3_aa: CASTDIGGYTF
j_call: TRBJ1-1; v_call: TRBV10-3; d_call: -; clone_size: -; cdr3_nt: TGTGCCATCAGTGTCCGGCAGGGGACTGAAGCTTTCTTT; cdr3_aa: CAISVRQGTEAFF
j_call: TRBJ1-2; v_call: TRBV5-1; d_call: -; clone_size: -; cdr3_nt: TGCGCCAGCAGCACAGAGGGACCGACCTTGTATGGCTACACCTTC; cdr3_aa: CASSTEGPTLYGYTF
j_call: TRBJ2-1; v_call: TRBV4-1; d_call: -; clone_size: -; cdr3_nt: TGCGCCAGCAGCCACGGGCGGGCCACCTCCCATGAGCAGTTCTTC; cdr3_aa: CASSHGRATSHEQFF
j_call: TRBJ2-3; v_call: TRBV10-3; d_call: TRBD2; clone_size: once; cdr3_nt: TGTGCCATCAGTGAGGGACTAGCGGGCACAGATACGCAGTATTTT; cdr3_aa: CAISEGLAGTDTQYF
j_call: TRBJ1-2; v_call: TRBV19; d_call: -; clone_size: -; cdr3_nt: TGTGCCAGTACCCCTCAGATGAGTTATGGCTACACCTTC; cdr3_aa: CASTPQMSYGYTF
j_call: TRBJ1-5; v_call: TRBV7-2; d_call: TRBD1; clone_size: -; cdr3_nt: TGTGCCAGCAGCTTAGGGGACAGTCCCAATCAGCCCCAGCATTTT; cdr3_aa: CASSLGDSPNQPQHF
j_call: TRBJ2-1; v_call: TRBV5-1; d_call: TRBD2; clone_size: -; cdr3_nt: TGCGCCAGCAGCTCGATTGGACTAGCGGGGGAGTATGAGCAGTTCTTC; cdr3_aa: CASSSIGLAGEYEQFF
j_call: TRBJ2-5; v_call: TRBV4-1; d_call: -; clone_size: -; cdr3_nt: TGCGCCAGCAGCCAAGACCAGGGTGTTATGGAGACCCAGTACTTC; cdr3_aa: CASSQDQGVMETQYF
j_call: TRBJ2-1; v_call: TRBV27; d_call: -; clone_size: -; cdr3_nt: TGTGCCAGCAGTTCTACAGGGATATACAATGAGCAGTTCTTC; cdr3_aa: CASSSTGIYNEQFF
j_call: TRBJ2-1; v_call: TRBV5-6; d_call: TRBD2; clone_size: -; cdr3_nt: TGTGCCAGCAGCCGCTACGCTAGCGGGGGGTACAATGAGCAGTTCTTC; cdr3_aa: CASSRYASGGYNEQFF
j_call: TRBJ2-1; v_call: TRBV10-3; d_call: TRBD2; clone_size: -; cdr3_nt: TGTGCCATCAGTGAATTCCCCACCCCAGGGCTAGCGGGGGGCCTACGTCTCTCCTACAATGAGCAGTTCTTC; cdr3_aa: CAISEFPTPGLAGGLRLSYNEQFF
j_call: TRBJ2-6; v_call: TRBV9; d_call: TRBD1; clone_size: -; cdr3_nt: TGTGCCAGCAGTGCCGGACGGGACAGGGGGCGTTCTGGGGCCAACGTCCTGACTTTC; cdr3_aa: CASSAGRDRGRSGANVLTF
j_call: TRBJ2-3; v_call: TRBV5-4; d_call: -; clone_size: -; cdr3_nt: TGTGCCAGCAGCTTGGGCGGGGCAGGCACAGATACGCAGTATTTT; cdr3_aa: CASSLGGAGTDTQYF
j_call: TRBJ1-6; v_call: TRBV10-3; d_call: -; clone_size: -; cdr3_nt: TGTGCCATCAGTGATCTGATGACTTCACCCCTCCACTTT; cdr3_aa: CAISDLMTSPLHF
j_call: TRBJ2-7; v_call: TRBV2; d_call: -; clone_size: -; cdr3_nt: TGTGCCAGCACCGTAAGCCGCTCCTACGAGCAGTACTTC; cdr3_aa: CASTVSRSYEQYF
j_call: TRBJ1-2; v_call: TRBV2; d_call: TRBD1; clone_size: -; cdr3_nt: TGTGCCAGCCTCGACAGGGGAATACTATTAAACTATGGCTACACCTTC; cdr3_aa: CASLDRGILLNYGYTF
j_call: TRBJ1-1; v_call: TRBV7-2; d_call: -; clone_size: -; cdr3_nt: TGTGCCAGCAGCTTAACCTTCCGGGGCACTGAAGCTTTCTTT; cdr3_aa: CASSLTFRGTEAFF
j_call: TRBJ1-2; v_call: TRBV2; d_call: TRBD1; clone_size: once; cdr3_nt: TGTGCCAGCGGCCCGGGACAGGGTGGCTACACCTTC; cdr3_aa: CASGPGQGGYTF